This entry lists 16 T cell receptor beta chains sequenced from one sample in a study of CD8+CD57+ T cells in acquired aplastic anemia. TCR beta VDJ and CDR3 profiling used genomic DNA as template. TCRdb reprocessed the reads via MiXCR and lists one record per CDR3 protein. There are 65,000 to 85,000 distinct CDR3 sequences in the sample; around half occur only once, and about 8.3% lies in the top ten. The source material was sorted CD4+, CD8+, or CD8+CD57+ T cells (not recorded which) from PBMCs. The receptors were sampled from a human donor in good health, serving as a control.

This clonotype was found many times. V gene TRBV6-1 combines with J gene TRBJ1-5; D gene uncertain. This CDR3 comprises 13 residues. Trimming removed 11 bases from V and 1 base from J, with 12 bases in between. Germline V gene lookup returns CDR1 MNHNS and CDR2 SASEGT. The DNA for the CDR3 is TGTGCCGGCGGGAGTGACAGCAATCAGCCCCAGCATTTT. Amino acid sequence: CAGGSDSNQPQHF.

The V and J genes are TRBV19 and TRBJ1-6; D not certain. The CDR3 loop spans 12 amino acids. V lost 9 bases and J lost 10, with 13 bases in between. Germline CDR1 is LNHDA and CDR2 is SQIVND (reference sequence). CDR3 region: CASSEWSSPLHF. The CDR3 DNA is TGTGCCAGCAGTGAATGGAGCTCACCCCTCCACTTT.

Only one count was recorded for this clonotype. The V gene is TRBV2, the J gene TRBJ2-7; the D is unclear. The V gene lost 5 bases and the J gene lost 1 base, with 6 bases spanning the gap. This CDR3 is built from 12 residues. Germline CDR1 SNHLY, CDR2 FYNNEI. CDR3 amino acids: CASSYESYEQYF. CDR3 nucleotide sequence: TGTGCCAGCAGTTACGAGTCCTACGAGCAGTACTTC.

Notes on this clonotype: A much larger clone differs by one base, so this may be a read error. V is TRBV6-5 and J is TRBJ2-1, with D unresolved. The CDR3 totals 14 residues. Deletions cut 0 bases from V and 9 bases from J, with 12 bases between. From germline, CDR1 is MNHEY and CDR2 SVGAGI. The CDR3 is CASSYSGPHSEQFF. CDR3 sequence (DNA): TGTGCCAGCAGTTACTCAGGGCCCCACAGTGAGCAGTTCTTC.

The chain employs TRBV6-4 and TRBJ1-6; D uncertain. Germline V gene sequence: CDR1 MRHNA, CDR2 SNTAGT. Trimming shortened V by 3 bases and J by 2 bases, and 5 bases separated the two germline ends. The CDR3 consists of 14 residues. The CDR3, as DNA: TGTGCCAGCAGTGAGGGCGCCTATAATTCACCCCTCCACTTT. As protein: CASSEGAYNSPLHF.

This clonotype was picked up many times. The chain is built from TRBV5-1 and TRBJ2-3, with 9 bases lining up with TRBD2. CDR3 length: 17 amino acids. Germline V gene lookup returns CDR1 SGHRS and CDR2 YFSETQ. The ends lost 4 bases at V and 4 bases at J; junction bases unmatched: 13. The CDR3 nucleotides are TGCGCCAGCAGCGACCCTTGGGCGGGGGGGATTCCAGATACGCAGTATTTT. Protein: CASSDPWAGGIPDTQYF.

Concerning this clonotype: The final CDR3 position lacks the conserved phenylalanine or tryptophan, pointing to a likely read error. The chain recombines TRBV5-1 with TRBJ1-2, with 12 positions matching TRBD1. The CDR3 is 17 residues long. The germline CDR1 and CDR2 sequences are SGHRS and YFSETQ. CDR3 sequence (DNA): TGCGCCAGTAGCTTATCCGGGACAGGGGGCCGTAACTATGGCTACACCCTC. It specifies CASSLSGTGGRNYGYTL.

This chain links TRBV2 with TRBJ2-1; a possible D gene is TRBD2 (5 bases). V dropped 6 bases and J dropped 1 base, with 13 bases sitting between them. In germline, CDR1 is SNHLY, CDR2 FYNNEI. This CDR3 comprises 15 residues. The CDR3 DNA reads TGTGCCAGCAGCAGAGGAGGCTGGTCCTACAATGAGCAGTTCTTC. The encoded protein is CASSRGGWSYNEQFF.

The rearrangement uses TRBV25-1 and TRBJ2-7; D perhaps matches TRBD1 (6 bases). The length of the CDR3 is 14 residues. V shed 1 base and J shed 6 bases, with 13 bases lying between them. Per the germline V gene, CDR1 is MGHDK and CDR2 is SYGVNS. CDR3: CASSEWRVGGEQYF. CDR3 nucleotide sequence: TGTGCCAGCAGTGAATGGCGGGTAGGGGGCGAGCAGTACTTC.

Ten or more counts support this clonotype. This rearrangement joins TRBV19 to TRBJ1-5; maybe TRBD1 (5 bases). The CDR3 has 16 amino acids. With 2 bases removed from V and 6 bases from J, the gap between germline ends came to 17 bases. Per germline, CDR1 LNHDA and CDR2 SQIVND (reference sequence). The CDR3 DNA reads TGTGCCAGTAGTATACATTCGGGGCGACGGAGTCAGCCCCAGCATTTT. Translation gives CASSIHSGRRSQPQHF.

This chain uses TRBV19 with TRBJ1-6, with TRBD1 matching 8 bases. CDR1 LNHDA and CDR2 SQIVND come from the germline V gene (reference sequence). J gave up 7 bases and V 5 bases, and 7 bases lay outside the gene matches. The CDR3 loop spans 15 amino acids. The CDR3 loop reads CASSGGQGKNSPLHF. CDR3 DNA: TGTGCCAGTAGTGGCGGACAGGGAAAGAATTCACCCCTCCACTTT.

The chain links TRBV5-6 to TRBJ1-2; D is unclear. Germline CDR1 and CDR2: SGHDT and YYEEEE. CDR3 size: 15 residues. V was clipped by 0 bases and J by 6 bases, with 15 bases between them. The CDR3 DNA reads as TGTGCCAGCAGCTTGGTAGAAGGGAGATTAAATGGCTACACCTTC. The encoded protein is CASSLVEGRLNGYTF. The complete variable domain, with remaining parts taken from reference TRBV5-6 and TRBJ1-2, reads DAGVTQSPTHLIKTRGQQVTLRCSPKSGHDTVSWYQQALGQGPQFIFQYYEEEERQRGNFPDRFSGHQFPNYSSELNVNALLLGDSALYLCASSLVEGRLNGYTFGSGTRLTVV.

This chain connects TRBV12-5 to TRBJ2-7, with 10 positions matching TRBD1. V lost 6 bases to trimming and J lost 2 bases; unmatched junction nucleotides: 7. The CDR3 covers 15 residues. Germline V CDR1 and CDR2: LGHNT, FRNRAP. The DNA for the CDR3 is TGTGCTAGTGGCCCGAAGGGACAGGGGACCTACGAGCAGTACTTC. Residues: CASGPKGQGTYEQYF.

V gene TRBV29-1 combines with J gene TRBJ2-7, with a tentative D call TRBD2 (6 bases). Trimming stripped 8 bases from V and 6 bases from J, with 14 bases between. Per the germline V gene, CDR1 is SQVTM and CDR2 is ANQGSEA. The CDR3 runs to 11 residues. CDR3 loop: CSCGGELEQYF. CDR3 bases: TGCAGCTGTGGCGGGGAGCTCGAGCAGTACTTC.

The rearrangement uses TRBV2 and TRBJ1-1; D is unclear. The V gene's germline CDR1 is SNHLY and CDR2 FYNNEI. The V end lost 2 bases, the J end lost 5 bases, and 6 bases lay between the germline ends. The length of the CDR3 is 12 residues. CDR3 DNA sequence: TGTGCCAGCAGTGAATGGAGGACTGAAGCTTTCTTT. Its translation: CASSEWRTEAFF.

This clonotype was seen many times. The genes are TRBV20-1 and TRBJ1-1; 7 bases map to TRBD1. The CDR3 consists of 18 residues. The germline CDR1 and CDR2 sequences are DFQATT and SNEGSKA (reference sequence). V was pared by 5 bases and J by 0 bases, with 18 bases of the junction left unmatched. The CDR3: CSAETSGTDFDLNTEAFF. In DNA, the CDR3 is TGCAGTGCTGAGACCTCCGGGACAGACTTTGACCTGAACACTGAAGCTTTCTTT.